Presented here are 19 T cell receptor beta chains from one specimen sequenced in a study of blood T cells in healthy people across ages. A sample-barcoded 5' primer and a J-beta primer mix were used in a second PCR of roughly 7 to 11 cycles. TCRdb ran MiXCR on the 5' RACE reads and lists one entry per CDR3 protein. This sample has around 1,500,000 distinct CDR3 sequences; 28% occur once, and the top ten carry about 7.7%. The sequenced sample consisted of blood. These receptors originate from a woman aged 30 to 39 in good health.

This clonotype was counted a few times. The chain links TRBV12-3 or TRBV12-4 to TRBJ1-3; D call uncertain. V was cut by 6 bases and J by 4 bases, with 7 bases left in between. The CDR3 contains 12 residues. The CDR3 nucleotides are TGTGCCAGCAGCGTCCAGGGAAACACCATATATTTT. Translating gives CASSVQGNTIYF.

This chain uses TRBV29-1 with TRBJ1-2; no firm D call. CDR3 length equals 15 residues. CDR1 and CDR2 (germline): SQVTM, ANQGSEA. Deletions cut 1 base from V and 8 bases from J, with 20 bases between. This CDR3 reads CSVEGWAGSLEGYTF. DNA of the CDR3: TGCAGCGTTGAAGGATGGGCAGGCTCCCTCGAGGGCTACACCTTC.

This clonotype was observed a single time. A read error may account for a junction end that differs from germline. The chain has TRBV5-6 and TRBJ1-2; D not certain. The CDR3 extends over 11 amino acids. CDR1 and CDR2 (germline): SGHDT, YYEEEE. CDR3 loop: CAGSFIYGYTF. The CDR3, as DNA: TGTGCCGGCAGCTTTATATATGGCTACACCTTC.

This clonotype has a handful of counts. The chain joins TRBV28 to TRBJ2-7; 8 positions agree with TRBD2. The V segment lost 3 bases and the J segment 2 bases; nucleotides outside the gene matches: 9. Germline CDR1 reads MDHEN; CDR2 reads SYDVKM. The CDR3 is 16 amino acids. CDR3 sequence (DNA): TGTGCCAGCAGTTTTTCAGAGGGCGGGGGGCCCTACGAGCAGTACTTC. Protein: CASSFSEGGGPYEQYF.

This chain links TRBV16 with TRBJ1-2, with D unclear. This CDR3 spans 15 amino acids. The germline gives CDR1 KGHSY, CDR2 FQNENV. The V end was cut by 0 bases, the J end by 5 bases, with 13 bases between. In nucleotides, the CDR3 is TGTGCCAGCAGCCAATCTGCGGCCGGTCGGTATGGCTACACCTTC. Protein: CASSQSAAGRYGYTF.

As concerns this clonotype: A much more abundant neighbour one base away suggests this may be a read error. This chain connects TRBV5-1 to TRBJ1-2; D is unclear. CDR1 is SGHRS and CDR2 is YFSETQ in the germline V gene. There are 16 residues in the CDR3. V lost 0 bases, J lost 4 bases, and 16 bases lay in between. Here the CDR3 reads CASSLDTAKDGYGYTF. CDR3 bases: TGCGCCAGCAGCTTGGACACAGCCAAAGACGGCTATGGCTACACCTTC.

This chain links TRBV10-1 with TRBJ2-3; possibly TRBD1 for D (6 bases). The length of the CDR3 is 14 residues. The V end lost 2 bases, the J end lost 3 bases, and 9 bases lay between the germline ends. In germline, CDR1 is WNHNN, CDR2 SYGVQD (reference sequence). CDR3 in DNA: TGCGCCAGCAGTGAGGCGACAGGTACAGATACGCAGTATTTT. This translates into CASSEATGTDTQYF.

The gene calls are TRBV12-3 or TRBV12-4 and TRBJ1-2, with 8 bases fitting TRBD1. The ends lost 0 bases at V and 4 bases at J; junction bases unmatched: 4. This CDR3 contains 15 residues. CDR3 DNA: TGTGCCAGCAGTTTAGCAAGGACAGGGACCTATGGCTACACCTTC. Protein sequence: CASSLARTGTYGYTF.

As DNA, the CDR3 is TGTGCCAGCAGCCCCAGGACAGAACCCTATGGCTACACCTTC. As protein: CASSPRTEPYGYTF. J is TRBJ1-2 and V is TRBV11-1, with D perhaps matching TRBD1 (6 bases). In germline, CDR1 is SGHAT, CDR2 FQDESV (reference sequence). CDR3 length: 14 residues. V shed 5 bases and J shed 4 bases, with 14 bases lying between them.

This clonotype was observed at least ten times. The chain has TRBV7-2 and TRBJ1-2; 8 nucleotides agree with TRBD1. The trim removed 5 bases at V and 8 bases at J, leaving 7 bases unmatched. The CDR3 totals 13 residues. CDR1 SGHTA and CDR2 FQGNSA come from the germline V gene. DNA for the CDR3: TGTGCCAGCAGCCGGACAGGGAGTCAGGGCTACACCTTC. Translating gives CASSRTGSQGYTF.

CDR3 DNA sequence: TGTGCCACCAGCAGAGATCTCGGGGGCCTGGAGACCCAGTACTTC. It yields the protein CATSRDLGGLETQYF. The chain combines TRBV15 with TRBJ2-5; D is possibly TRBD1 or TRBD2 (6 bases each). The length of the CDR3 is 15 residues. In germline, CDR1 is LNHNV, CDR2 YYDKDF (reference sequence). Trimming removed 0 bases at V and 5 bases at J, with 13 bases between.

There are a few counts of this clonotype. This chain links TRBV29-1 with TRBJ2-3; 9 bases match TRBD1. The CDR3 sequence is 16 residues long. The V and J ends lost 8 bases and 0 bases, in that order; junction bases with no gene match: 12. Germline V gene sequence: CDR1 SQVTM, CDR2 ANQGSEA. The CDR3 DNA follows: TGCAGCCCTATCTCCGGGACAGGGCCCAGCACAGATACGCAGTATTTT. Its translation: CSPISGTGPSTDTQYF.

The chain recombines TRBV10-3 with TRBJ2-1; the D is unclear. In germline, CDR1 is ENHRY, CDR2 SYGVKD. V dropped 6 bases and J dropped 4 bases, with 13 bases sitting between them. This CDR3 has 14 amino acids. This CDR3 reads CAISATGTYNEQFF. The CDR3 DNA reads TGTGCCATCAGCGCGACTGGAACGTACAATGAGCAGTTCTTC.

This clonotype was found a few times. The CDR3: CASRPGGNTIYF. The CDR3 coding sequence is TGTGCCAGCAGACCTGGGGGAAACACCATATATTTT. V is TRBV12-3 or TRBV12-4 and J is TRBJ1-3; D unresolved. The CDR3 consists of 12 residues. V was pared by 6 bases and J by 4 bases, with 7 bases between.

The chain couples TRBV15 to TRBJ2-2; 7 bases are a match to TRBD2. The CDR3 covers 18 residues. The ends lost 3 bases at V and 5 bases at J; junction bases unmatched: 15. The germline CDR1 and CDR2 sequences are LNHNV and YYDKDF (reference sequence). The CDR3 DNA reads TGTGCCACCAGCAGTAGTACGAGAGGACTAGGATTAACCGGGGAGCTGTTTTTT. Protein product: CATSSSTRGLGLTGELFF. The variable domain in full, completed from reference TRBV15 and TRBJ2-2, reads DAMVIQNPRYQVTQFGKPVTLSCSQTLNHNVMYWYQQKSSQAPKLLFHYYDKDFNNEADTPDNFQSRRPNTSFCFLDIRSPGLGDTAMYLCATSSSTRGLGLTGELFFGEGSRLTVL.

As for this clonotype: One junction end disagrees with the germline gene, perhaps due to a read error. The rearrangement joins TRBV2 to TRBJ1-2, with 8 bases fitting TRBD1. CDR3 length equals 16 residues. Germline CDR1 reads SNHLY; CDR2 reads FYNNEI. The CDR3 nucleotides are TGTGCCTGCAGCCCGGCACAGGGGGGCGAGAACTATGGCTACACCTTC. It codes for CACSPAQGGENYGYTF.

This clonotype appeared many times. The chain links TRBV12-3 or TRBV12-4 to TRBJ2-1, with 10 bases that match TRBD2. The CDR3 is 16 residues long. The V and J ends lost 0 bases and 2 bases, in that order; junction bases with no gene match: 1. DNA of the CDR3: TGTGCCAGCAGTTTAGCGGGGACTAGCGCCTACAATGAGCAGTTCTTC. It is translated as CASSLAGTSAYNEQFF.

This clonotype was detected a few times. The V call is TRBV4-1, the J call TRBJ1-6, with D perhaps TRBD1 (5 bases). Trimming removed 6 bases from V and 7 bases from J, with 13 bases in between. This CDR3 has 14 amino acids. Germline CDR1 is MGHRA and CDR2 is YSYEKL. The CDR3: CASRFGTENSPLHF. CDR3 coding DNA: TGCGCCAGCAGGTTTGGGACGGAAAATTCACCCCTCCACTTT.

This clonotype was found many times. The V and J genes are TRBV10-3 and TRBJ2-7; tentatively, D is TRBD1 (5 bases). The CDR3 runs 12 residues. Germline-derived CDR1 and CDR2 are ENHRY and SYGVKD. V was cut by 5 bases and J by 3 bases, with 8 bases left in between. The CDR3 DNA sequence: TGTGCCATCAGTACGGACATCTACGAGCAGTACTTC. This codes for CAISTDIYEQYF.